This T cell receptor (beta chain) was captured by sequencing in a study of T cell responses to AZD1222 COVID-19 vaccine (dated by TCRdb to the early 2020s). Regarding the research as a whole: AZD1222 recipients given second doses at about 4 weeks or at about 12 weeks were pooled, since spike-specific TCR depth and breadth were not found to differ between the two schedules. A total of 233 trial participants underwent TCR sequencing, of whom 207 received two doses of AZD1222 and 26 received two doses of the MenACWY control vaccine. Trial participants were enrolled into age subgroups of 18-55, 56-69 and 70-plus years, which contained about 150, 28 and 57 TCR-sequenced participants, respectively.

V is pruned by 10 bases and J by 2 bases, leaving 11 bases of the junction without a gene match. The CDR3, cysteine through phenylalanine, is 15 amino acids long. Here the CDR3 DNA is all that survives: 45 bases in frame from base 1. Via the germline V gene (reference sequence), CDR1 is LGHDT and CDR2 YNNKEL. This specimen's time point label, interpreted: baseline before first vaccination. Vaccinee samples were obtained from the UK trials COV001 and COV002, which included a single-blind randomized controlled phase 2/3 trial of AZD1222 (ChAdOx1 nCoV-19) in healthy adults. Trial participant PBMC samples were collected at day 0 and day 28 after the second dose for TCRbeta chain sequencing. As concerns this clone: Its antigen is still unknown. There are no base qualities to consult, and no much larger clone falls within one base.

Study-wide conclusions, independent of this receptor: Because no day 14 peak-response samples were available, the repertoires could be characterized only after the peak T cell response. In the small 56-69-year group, the increase in depth fell short of significance, most likely because of low power. Participants were mostly white British, with more females than males. The authors suggested clonal diversity may have been underestimated. The vaccine-associated CD4 TCRs covered the entire spike protein, and the dominant responses fell in regions 160-218 and 743-854. Reportedly, close to half of the unique spike-specific TCRs recognized epitopes lying outside the regions that are mutated in the B.1.351 and B.1.1.7 variants. Spike-specific TCR breadth and depth rose significantly after two AZD1222 doses compared with day 0 and with MenACWY recipients. Conclusions about previously exposed vaccinees are limited because only five to seven AZD1222 recipients were SARS-CoV-2 seropositive at baseline.

The CDR3 regions of human TCRbeta chains were analyzed by immunosequencing. Turning to the authors' computational methods: Repertoire TCRs were checked for matches against a reference library of SARS-CoV-2-specific TCRs that had been generated using the MIRA antigen-specificity platform. Breadth was defined as the fraction of unique TCRs that were SARS-CoV-2-associated, and depth was defined as the fraction of total T cells that were SARS-CoV-2-associated. Using the MIRA data, every spike-specific TCR was mapped to the spike region that the TCR reacted to and assigned to either a CD4 or a CD8 class. Log10-transformed breadth and depth values were compared by one-way ANOVA with Sidak's multiple comparisons tests. The immuneACCESS repertoire file appears here via TCRdb, limited to in-frame rearrangements. These files lack a portion of the clones; in checked studies, under half of the deficit traces to unresolved V genes, and the cause of the others is not known. V and J calls and clone size follow that table, whereas D and trimming were derived from the DNA. Present in this sample are approximately 82,000 clones, roughly 84% of which were seen just once. Together, the top ten hold 10% to 15% of the sample.

This TCR derives from an adult in good health. Recombination connected TRBV3-1 (or the pseudogene TRBV3-2) to TRBJ2-1; 7 bases in the middle match TRBD2. The material was peripheral blood, obtained on day 0 of AZD1222 vaccination. The CDR3 region: CAILAGEGPYNEQFF. The DNA sequence is given as TGTGCCATCCTAGCCGGGGAGGGCCCCTACAATGAGCAGTTCTTC.